This T cell receptor (beta chain) was obtained from a study of CD8+ T cells in alopecia areata. About this clone itself: Its cognate antigen is unknown.

Isolated RNA was reverse transcribed into cDNA used as the sequencing template. The protocol was immunoSEQ multiplex PCR, while the TCRdb copy is restricted to in-frame clones and leaves out a portion. The repertoire holds under 200,000 clones, with around 60% as singletons. Treatment here: oral pan-JAK inhibitor, 5-10 mg twice daily. General observations from the study: Scalp repertoires also include resident alphabeta T cells from normal skin. Numerous expanded lesional clones remained in scalp and blood during tofacitinib. Links between baseline CD8+ expansion and response need larger treated cohorts.

Germline V lookup: CDR1 SGHNT, CDR2 YYREEE (reference sequence). V lost 4 bases and J lost 5; bases outside the gene matches: 10. The CDR3 contains 15 residues. V usage is TRBV5-4 and J usage is TRBJ1-2; TRBD1 matches 8 bases. The receptor was derived from a human donor with alopecia areata. The sample here was CD4+ T cells sorted from blood, taken at week 24, from a patient treated with tofacitinib. The CDR3 coding sequence is TGTGCCAGCAGCAGGCCCGGGACAGGTCTTTATGGCTACACCTTC. This codes for CASSRPGTGLYGYTF.